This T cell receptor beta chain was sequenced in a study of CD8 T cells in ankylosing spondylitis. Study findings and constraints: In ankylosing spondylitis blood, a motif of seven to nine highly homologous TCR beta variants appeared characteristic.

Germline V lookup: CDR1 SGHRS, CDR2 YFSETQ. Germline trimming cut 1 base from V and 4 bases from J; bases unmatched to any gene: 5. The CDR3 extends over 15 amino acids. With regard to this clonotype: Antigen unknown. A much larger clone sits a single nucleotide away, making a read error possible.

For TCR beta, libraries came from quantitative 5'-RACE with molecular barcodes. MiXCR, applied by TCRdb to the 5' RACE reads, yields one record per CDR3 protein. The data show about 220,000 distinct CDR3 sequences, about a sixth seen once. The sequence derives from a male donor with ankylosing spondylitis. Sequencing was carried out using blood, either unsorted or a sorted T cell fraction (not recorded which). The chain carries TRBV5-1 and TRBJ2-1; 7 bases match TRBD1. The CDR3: CASSLQTGIYNEQFF. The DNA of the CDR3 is TGCGCCAGCAGCTTGCAGACAGGGATATACAATGAGCAGTTCTTC.